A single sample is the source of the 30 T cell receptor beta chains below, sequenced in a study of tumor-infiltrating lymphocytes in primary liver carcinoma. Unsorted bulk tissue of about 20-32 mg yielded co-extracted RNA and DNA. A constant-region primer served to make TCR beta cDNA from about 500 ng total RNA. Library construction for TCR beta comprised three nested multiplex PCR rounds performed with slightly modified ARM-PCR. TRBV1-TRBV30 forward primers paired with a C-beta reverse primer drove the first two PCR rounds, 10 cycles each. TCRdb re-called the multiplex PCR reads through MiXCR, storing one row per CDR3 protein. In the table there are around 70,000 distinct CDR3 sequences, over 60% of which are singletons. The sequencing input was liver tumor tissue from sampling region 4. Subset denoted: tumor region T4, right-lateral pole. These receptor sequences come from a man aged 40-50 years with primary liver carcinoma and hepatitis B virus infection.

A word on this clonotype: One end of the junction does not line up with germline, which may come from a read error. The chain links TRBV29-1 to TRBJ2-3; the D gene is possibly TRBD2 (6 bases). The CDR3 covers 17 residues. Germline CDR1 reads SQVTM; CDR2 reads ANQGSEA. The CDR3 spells CSVERGANGSRTDMQYF. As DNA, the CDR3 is TGCAGCGTTGAGAGAGGGGCCAACGGGAGCCGCACAGATATGCAGTATTTT.

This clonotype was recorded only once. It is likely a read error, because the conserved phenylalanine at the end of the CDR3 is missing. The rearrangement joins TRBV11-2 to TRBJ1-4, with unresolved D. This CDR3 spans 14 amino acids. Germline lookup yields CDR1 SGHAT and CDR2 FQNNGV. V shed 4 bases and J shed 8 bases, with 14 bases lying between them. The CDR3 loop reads CASSSEVEDEKLFS. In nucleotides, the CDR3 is TGTGCCAGCAGCTCAGAGGTTGAGGACGAAAAACTGTTTTCT.

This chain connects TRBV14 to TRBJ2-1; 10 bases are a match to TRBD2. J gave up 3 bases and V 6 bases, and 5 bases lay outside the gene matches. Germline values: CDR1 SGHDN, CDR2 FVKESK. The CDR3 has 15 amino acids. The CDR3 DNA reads TGTGCCAGCAGTGCCCTAGCGGGAGTCTACAATGAGCAGTTCTTC. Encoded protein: CASSALAGVYNEQFF.

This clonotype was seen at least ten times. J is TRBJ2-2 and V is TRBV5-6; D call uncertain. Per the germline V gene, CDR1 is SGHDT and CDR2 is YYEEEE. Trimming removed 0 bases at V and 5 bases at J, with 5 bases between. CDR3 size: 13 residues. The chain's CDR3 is CASSLGLTGELFF. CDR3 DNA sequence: TGTGCCAGCAGCTTGGGCTTAACCGGGGAGCTGTTTTTT. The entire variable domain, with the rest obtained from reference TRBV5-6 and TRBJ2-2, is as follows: DAGVTQSPTHLIKTRGQQVTLRCSPKSGHDTVSWYQQALGQGPQFIFQYYEEEERQRGNFPDRFSGHQFPNYSSELNVNALLLGDSALYLCASSLGLTGELFFGEGSRLTVL.

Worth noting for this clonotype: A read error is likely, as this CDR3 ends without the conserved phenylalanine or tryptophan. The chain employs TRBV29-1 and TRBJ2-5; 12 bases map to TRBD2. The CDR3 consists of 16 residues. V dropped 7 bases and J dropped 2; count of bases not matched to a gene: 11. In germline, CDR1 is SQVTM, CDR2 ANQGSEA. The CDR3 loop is CSAAGTSGRTQETQYS. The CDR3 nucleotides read TGCAGCGCTGCAGGTACTAGCGGGAGGACTCAAGAGACCCAGTACTCC.

CDR3 nucleotide sequence: TGCAGTGCTAGGTCGCCTAGTAGCTACGAGCAGTACTTC. Translating it yields CSARSPSSYEQYF. J is TRBJ2-7 and V is TRBV20-1, with no clear D. Trimming took 3 bases from V and 3 from J, leaving 12 bases between them. This CDR3 has 13 amino acids. The germline V gene encodes CDR1 DFQATT and CDR2 SNEGSKA (reference sequence).

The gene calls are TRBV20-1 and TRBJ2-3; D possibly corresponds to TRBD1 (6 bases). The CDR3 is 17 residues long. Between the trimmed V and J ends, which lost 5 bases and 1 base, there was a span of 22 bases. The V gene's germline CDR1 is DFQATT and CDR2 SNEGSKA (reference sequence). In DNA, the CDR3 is TGCAGTGCTCCCGGTCCGGGACAAGAGACTCGCACAGATACGCAGTATTTT. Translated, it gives CSAPGPGQETRTDTQYF.

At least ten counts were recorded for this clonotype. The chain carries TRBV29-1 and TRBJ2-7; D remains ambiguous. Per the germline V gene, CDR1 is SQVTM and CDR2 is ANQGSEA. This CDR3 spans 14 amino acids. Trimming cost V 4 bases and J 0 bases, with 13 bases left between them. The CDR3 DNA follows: TGCAGCGTTGGAAGGTCAACCACCTCCTACGAGCAGTACTTC. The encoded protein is CSVGRSTTSYEQYF.

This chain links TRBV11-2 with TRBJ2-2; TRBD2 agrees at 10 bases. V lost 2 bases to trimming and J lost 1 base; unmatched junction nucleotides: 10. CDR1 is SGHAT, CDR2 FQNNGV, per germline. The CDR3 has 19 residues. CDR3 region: CASSLSVGLAERNTGELFF. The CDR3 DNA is TGTGCCAGCAGCTTATCCGTTGGACTAGCGGAGCGGAACACCGGGGAGCTGTTTTTT.

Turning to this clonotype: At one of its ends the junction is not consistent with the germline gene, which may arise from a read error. DNA of the CDR3: TGTGCCAGCAAGGTTAACTATGGCTACGCCTTC. It is translated as CASKVNYGYAF. V usage is TRBV6-1 and J usage is TRBJ1-2; D is undetermined. Germline values: CDR1 MNHNS, CDR2 SASEGT. The CDR3 totals 11 residues.

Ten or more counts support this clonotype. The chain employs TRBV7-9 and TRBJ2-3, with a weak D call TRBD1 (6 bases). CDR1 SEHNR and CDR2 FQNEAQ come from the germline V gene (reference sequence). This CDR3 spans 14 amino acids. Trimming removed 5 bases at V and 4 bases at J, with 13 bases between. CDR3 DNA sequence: TGTGCCAGCAGCCCGAGACAGGAGGCAGATACGCAGTATTTT. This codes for CASSPRQEADTQYF. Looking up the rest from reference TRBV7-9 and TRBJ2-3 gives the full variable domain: DTGVSQNPRHKITKRGQNVTFRCDPISEHNRLYWYRQTLGQGPEFLTYFQNEAQLEKSRLLSDRFSAERPKGSFSTLEIQRTEQGDSAMYLCASSPRQEADTQYFGPGTRLTVL.

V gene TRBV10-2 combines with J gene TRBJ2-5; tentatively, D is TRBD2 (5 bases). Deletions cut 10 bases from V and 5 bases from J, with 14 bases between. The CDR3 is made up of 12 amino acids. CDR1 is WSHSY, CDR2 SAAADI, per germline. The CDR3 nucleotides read TGCGCCACCAGACCCCGCGGGGAGACCCAGTACTTC. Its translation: CATRPRGETQYF.

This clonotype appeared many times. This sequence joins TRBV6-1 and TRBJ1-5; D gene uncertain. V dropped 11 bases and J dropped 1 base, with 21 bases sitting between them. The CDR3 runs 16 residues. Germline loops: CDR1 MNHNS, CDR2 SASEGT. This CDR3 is CAANLNSHGSNQPQHF. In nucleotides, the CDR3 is TGTGCCGCTAACCTCAACTCACATGGGAGCAATCAGCCCCAGCATTTT.

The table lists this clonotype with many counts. DNA of the CDR3: TGCGCCAGCAGCTTGGGGACAGGGTTGGATGAGCAGTTCTTC. Translated: CASSLGTGLDEQFF. The chain employs TRBV5-1 and TRBJ2-1, with 8 bases that match TRBD1. The CDR3 contains 14 residues. Per the germline V gene, CDR1 is SGHRS and CDR2 is YFSETQ. The V gene end was trimmed by 0 bases and the J gene end by 8 bases; junction bases not matched to a gene: 4.

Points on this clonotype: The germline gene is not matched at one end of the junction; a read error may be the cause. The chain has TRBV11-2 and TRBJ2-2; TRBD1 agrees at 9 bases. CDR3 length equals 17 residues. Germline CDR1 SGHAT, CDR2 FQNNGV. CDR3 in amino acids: CASSLDWDRVGTGELFF. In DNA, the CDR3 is TGTGCCAGCAGCCTTGATTGGGACAGGGTCGGCACCGGGGAGTTGTTTTTT.

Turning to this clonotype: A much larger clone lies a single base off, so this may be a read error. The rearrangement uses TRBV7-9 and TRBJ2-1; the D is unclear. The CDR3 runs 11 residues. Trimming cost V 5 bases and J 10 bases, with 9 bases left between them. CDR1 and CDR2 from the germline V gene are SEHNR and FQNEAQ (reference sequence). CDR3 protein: CASSPALEQFF. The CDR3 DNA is TGTGCCAGCAGCCCAGCATTGGAGCAGTTCTTC. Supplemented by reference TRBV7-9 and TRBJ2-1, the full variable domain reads DTGVSQNPRHKITKRGQNVTFRCDPISEHNRLYWYRQTLGQGPEFLTYFQNEAQLEKSRLLSDRFSAERPKGSFSTLEIQRTEQGDSAMYLCASSPALEQFFGPGTRLTVL.

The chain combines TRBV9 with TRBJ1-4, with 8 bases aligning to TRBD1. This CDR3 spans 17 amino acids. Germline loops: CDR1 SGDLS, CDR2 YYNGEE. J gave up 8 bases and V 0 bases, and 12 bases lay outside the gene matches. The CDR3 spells CASSVGGGQGGWEKLFF. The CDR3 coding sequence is TGTGCCAGCAGCGTAGGTGGAGGACAGGGTGGATGGGAAAAACTGTTTTTT.

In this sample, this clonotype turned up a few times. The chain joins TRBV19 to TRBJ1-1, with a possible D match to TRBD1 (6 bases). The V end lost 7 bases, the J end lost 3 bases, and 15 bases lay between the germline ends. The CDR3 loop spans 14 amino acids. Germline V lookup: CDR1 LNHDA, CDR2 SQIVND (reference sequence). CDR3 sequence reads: CASTPRGADTEAFF. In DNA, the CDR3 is TGTGCCAGTACCCCCCGGGGGGCGGACACTGAAGCTTTCTTT.

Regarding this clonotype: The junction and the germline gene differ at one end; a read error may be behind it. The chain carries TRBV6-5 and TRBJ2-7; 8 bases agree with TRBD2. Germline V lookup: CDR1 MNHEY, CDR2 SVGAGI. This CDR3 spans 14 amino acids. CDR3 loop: CASCYREGRYEQYF. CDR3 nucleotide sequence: TGTGCCAGCTGTTATCGGGAGGGCCGGTACGAGCAGTACTTC.

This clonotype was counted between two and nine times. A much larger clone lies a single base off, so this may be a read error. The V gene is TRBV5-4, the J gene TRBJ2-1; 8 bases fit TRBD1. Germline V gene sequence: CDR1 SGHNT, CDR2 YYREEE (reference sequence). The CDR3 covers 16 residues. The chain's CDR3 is CANSLDGRGQYNEQFF. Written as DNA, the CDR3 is TGTGCCAACAGCTTGGATGGCAGGGGGCAATACAATGAGCAGTTCTTC.

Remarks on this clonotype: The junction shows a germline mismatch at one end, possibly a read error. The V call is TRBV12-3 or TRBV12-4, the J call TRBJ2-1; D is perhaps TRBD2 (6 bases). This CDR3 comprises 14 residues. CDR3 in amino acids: CAISITGTSYEQFF. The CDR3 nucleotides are TGTGCCATCAGTATTACCGGGACTTCCTATGAGCAATTCTTC.

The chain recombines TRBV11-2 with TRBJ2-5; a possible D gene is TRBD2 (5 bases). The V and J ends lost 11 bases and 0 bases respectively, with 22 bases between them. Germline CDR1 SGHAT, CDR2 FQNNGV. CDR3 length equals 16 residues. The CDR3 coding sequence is TGTGCCTGTAGATCCCAGGACTCGGCCGACCAAGAGACCCAGTACTTC. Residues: CACRSQDSADQETQYF. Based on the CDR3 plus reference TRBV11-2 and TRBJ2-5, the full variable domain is EAGVAQSPRYKIIEKRQSVAFWCNPISGHATLYWYQQILGQGPKLLIQFQNNGVVDDSQLPKDRFSAERLKGVDSTLKIQPAKLEDSAVYLCACRSQDSADQETQYFGPGTRLLVL.

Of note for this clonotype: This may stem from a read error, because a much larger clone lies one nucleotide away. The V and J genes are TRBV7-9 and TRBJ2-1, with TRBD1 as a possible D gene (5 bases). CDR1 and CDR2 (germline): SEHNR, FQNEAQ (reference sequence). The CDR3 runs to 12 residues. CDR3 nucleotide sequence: TGTGCCAACAGCTCCCAGGGTGGTGAGCAGTTCTTC. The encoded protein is CANSSQGGEQFF.

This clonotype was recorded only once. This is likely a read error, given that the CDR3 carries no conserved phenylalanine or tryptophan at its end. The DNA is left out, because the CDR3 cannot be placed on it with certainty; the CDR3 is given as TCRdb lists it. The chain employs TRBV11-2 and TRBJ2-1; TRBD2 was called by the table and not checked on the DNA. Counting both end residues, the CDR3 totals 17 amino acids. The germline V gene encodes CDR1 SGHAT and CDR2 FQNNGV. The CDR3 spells CASSSRPGTSSYNEQLS.

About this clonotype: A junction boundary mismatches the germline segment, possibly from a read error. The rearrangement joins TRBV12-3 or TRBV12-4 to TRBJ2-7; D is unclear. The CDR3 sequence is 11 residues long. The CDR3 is CASTLRHLYRF. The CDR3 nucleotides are TGTGCCAGCACTTTGAGGCACCTCTATCGGTTC.

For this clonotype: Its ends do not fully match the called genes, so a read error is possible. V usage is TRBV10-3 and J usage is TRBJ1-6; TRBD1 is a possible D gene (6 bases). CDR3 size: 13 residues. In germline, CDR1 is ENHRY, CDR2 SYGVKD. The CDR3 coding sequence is TGTGCCATCATGCAGGGGTTCGAATCATCCCTCCATTTT. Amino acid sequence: CAIMQGFESSLHF.

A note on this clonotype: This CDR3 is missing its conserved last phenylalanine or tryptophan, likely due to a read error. The CDR3 sequence: CASSYSLKTYEQYS. CDR3 nucleotides: TGTGCCAGCAGTTACTCGCTCAAAACATACGAGCAGTACTCC. The V call is TRBV6-5, the J call TRBJ2-7; unclear D gene. V lost 0 bases and J 4 bases, leaving 10 bases between the germline ends. The CDR3 is 14 amino acids. Germline lookup yields CDR1 MNHEY and CDR2 SVGAGI.

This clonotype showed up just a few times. The CDR3 nucleotides are TGTGCCAGCAGCTTAAGCGACCGGACCTACGAGCAGTACTTC. Translated: CASSLSDRTYEQYF. The V call is TRBV7-2, the J call TRBJ2-7; D remains unclear. Per the germline V gene, CDR1 is SGHTA and CDR2 is FQGNSA. Trimming shortened V by 2 bases and J by 2 bases, and 10 bases separated the two germline ends. This CDR3 contains 14 residues.

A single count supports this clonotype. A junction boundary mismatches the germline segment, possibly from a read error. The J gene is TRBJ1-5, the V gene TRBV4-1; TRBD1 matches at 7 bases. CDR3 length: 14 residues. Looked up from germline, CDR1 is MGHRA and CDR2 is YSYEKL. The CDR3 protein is CASSLDVGGKPQRF. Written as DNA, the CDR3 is TGCGCCAGCAGTCTAGACGTAGGGGGCAAGCCCCAGCGTTTT.

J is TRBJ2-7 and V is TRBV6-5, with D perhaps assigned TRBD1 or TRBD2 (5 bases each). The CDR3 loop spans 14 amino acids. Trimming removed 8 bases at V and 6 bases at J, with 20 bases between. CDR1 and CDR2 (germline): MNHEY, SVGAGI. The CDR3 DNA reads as TGTGCCAGCTCGCCCATCCCCCTAGGGACCGAGCAGTACTTC. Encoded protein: CASSPIPLGTEQYF.